This T cell receptor beta chain is drawn from a study of neurological immune-mediated disorders. V was cut by 2 bases and J by 4 bases, with 3 bases left in between. The germline gives CDR1 SGHDN, CDR2 FVKESK. The CDR3 consists of 12 residues. TCRdb re-called the 5' RACE reads with MiXCR, one entry per CDR3 protein. The table has more than 35,000 distinct CDR3 sequences, approximately 3% seen once. The table lists this clonotype with many counts. V and J are TRBV14 and TRBJ1-3; D call uncertain. The sequence was collected from a woman between 50 and 59 years old with multiple sclerosis. Material for sequencing was PBMCs. The CDR3 here is CASSQSGNTIYF. The CDR3 coding sequence is TGTGCCAGCAGCCAATCCGGAAACACCATATATTTT.